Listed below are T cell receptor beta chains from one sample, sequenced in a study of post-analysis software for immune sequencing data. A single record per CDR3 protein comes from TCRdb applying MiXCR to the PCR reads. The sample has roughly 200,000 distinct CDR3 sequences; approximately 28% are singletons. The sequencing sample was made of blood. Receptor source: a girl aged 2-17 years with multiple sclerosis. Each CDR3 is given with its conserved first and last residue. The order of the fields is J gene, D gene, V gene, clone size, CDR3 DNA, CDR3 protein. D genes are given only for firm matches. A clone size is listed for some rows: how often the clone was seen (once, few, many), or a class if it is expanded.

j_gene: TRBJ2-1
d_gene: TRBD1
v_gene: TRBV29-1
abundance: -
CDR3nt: TGCAGCGCCCGGGGAGGATTCGGGACAGGGGACGATGAGCAGTTCTTC
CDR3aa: CSARGGFGTGDDEQFF

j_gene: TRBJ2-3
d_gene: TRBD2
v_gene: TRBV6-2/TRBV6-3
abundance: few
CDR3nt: TGTGCCAGCAGTCTACTAGCGTCCACAGATACGCAGTATTTT
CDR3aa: CASSLLASTDTQYF

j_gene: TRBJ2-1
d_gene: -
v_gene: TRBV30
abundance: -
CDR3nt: TGTGCCGGTTGGAGAGGTAGCGAGAACAATGAGCAGTTCTTC
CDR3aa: CAGWRGSENNEQFF

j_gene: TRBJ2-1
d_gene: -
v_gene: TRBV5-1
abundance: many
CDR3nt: TGCGCCAGCAGCTCCCCCGGTGAGAGTGGCTATGAGCAGTTCTTC
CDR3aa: CASSSPGESGYEQFF

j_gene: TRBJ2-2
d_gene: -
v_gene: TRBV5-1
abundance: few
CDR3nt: TGCGCCAGCAGCTTGGCCCGTCCGTTGGTATCCGGGGAGCTGTTTTTT
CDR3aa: CASSLARPLVSGELFF

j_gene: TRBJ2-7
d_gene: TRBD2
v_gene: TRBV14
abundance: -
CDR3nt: TGTGCCAGCAGCCAAGGGGGGACTAGCTCCTACGAGCAGTACTTC
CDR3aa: CASSQGGTSSYEQYF

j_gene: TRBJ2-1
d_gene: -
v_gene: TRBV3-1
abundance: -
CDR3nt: TGTGCCAGCAGCCTCACAACTATTGAGCAGTTCTTC
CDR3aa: CASSLTTIEQFF

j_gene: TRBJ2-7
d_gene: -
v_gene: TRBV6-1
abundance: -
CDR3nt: TGTGCCAGCAGTCTGGACAAGAACTACGAGCAGTACTTC
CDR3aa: CASSLDKNYEQYF

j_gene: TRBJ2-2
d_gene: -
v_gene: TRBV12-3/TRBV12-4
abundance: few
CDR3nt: TGTGCCAGCACCCTAGGGCGTTCCGCCGGGGAGCTGTTTTTT
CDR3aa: CASTLGRSAGELFF

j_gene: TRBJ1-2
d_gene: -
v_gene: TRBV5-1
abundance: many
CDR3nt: TGCGCCAGCAGCTTGGACAGACCCGACTATGGCTACACCTTC
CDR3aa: CASSLDRPDYGYTF

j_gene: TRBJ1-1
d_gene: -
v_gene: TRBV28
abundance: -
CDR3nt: TGTGCCAGCAGTCCTCCCACGGGGGTGAACACTGAAGCTTTCTTT
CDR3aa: CASSPPTGVNTEAFF

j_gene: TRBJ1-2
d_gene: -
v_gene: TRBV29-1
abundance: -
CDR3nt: TGCAGCGTTCTGACAGGTGCTAATTATGGCTACACCTTC
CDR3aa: CSVLTGANYGYTF

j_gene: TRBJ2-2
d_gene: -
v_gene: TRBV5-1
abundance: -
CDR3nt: TGCGCCAGCAGCATCCCGGAGGGACCAAACACCGGGGAGCTGTTTTTT
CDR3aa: CASSIPEGPNTGELFF

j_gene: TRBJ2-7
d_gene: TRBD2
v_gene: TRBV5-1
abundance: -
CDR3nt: TGCGCCAGCAGCTTGGAGGGGCGGGAGAACCACGAGCAGTACTTC
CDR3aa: CASSLEGRENHEQYF